Listed here are 24 T cell receptor beta chains from one sample, sequenced in a study of tumor-infiltrating lymphocytes in primary liver carcinoma. For blood RNA, unsorted whole blood served as the source, and germline DNA was extracted too. Researchers generated TCR beta cDNA from 500 ng of total RNA, relying on a constant-region primer. The TCR beta library was amplified through three nested multiplex PCR rounds in a modified ARM-PCR procedure. A C-beta reverse primer was combined with TRBV1-TRBV30 forward primers in the first two PCR rounds, and each round had around 11 cycles. A single record per CDR3 protein comes from TCRdb applying MiXCR to the multiplex PCR reads. This repertoire shows about 310,000 distinct CDR3 sequences, about 60% found once; its top ten account for roughly 9%. Source material: peripheral blood. These receptors were collected from a man in his forties with primary liver carcinoma and hepatitis B virus infection.

There are a few counts of this clonotype. The chain combines TRBV5-6 with TRBJ2-5; 9 bases line up with TRBD1. The CDR3 totals 15 residues. V was clipped by 4 bases and J by 5 bases; unmatched bases: 9. CDR1 is SGHDT and CDR2 is YYEEEE in the germline V gene. The CDR3 is CASSPGQGLGETQYF. The CDR3 nucleotides read TGTGCCAGCAGCCCAGGACAGGGGCTGGGCGAGACCCAGTACTTC.

This clonotype has just a few counts. This chain links TRBV5-4 with TRBJ1-1; 7 nucleotides align to TRBD1. The CDR3 extends over 17 amino acids. V dropped 0 bases and J dropped 1; count of bases not matched to a gene: 9. Germline loops: CDR1 SGHNT, CDR2 YYREEE (reference sequence). CDR3 DNA: TGTGCCAGCAGCTTGGTCCCGGGACAGCTCCGGAACACTGAAGCTTTCTTT. It encodes CASSLVPGQLRNTEAFF.

This clonotype showed up many times. Compared with germline, one end of the junction differs, possibly owing to a read error. The genes are TRBV11-2 and TRBJ2-5; 12 bases fit TRBD1. The length of the CDR3 is 16 residues. CDR1 SGHAT and CDR2 FQNNGV come from the germline V gene. The CDR3 spells CASSLDGTGGGETQHF. The CDR3 region has the DNA TGTGCCAGCAGCTTAGACGGGACAGGGGGCGGAGAGACCCAGCACTTC.

This clonotype occurred a few times. This CDR3 fails to terminate in the conserved phenylalanine or tryptophan, so it likely reflects a read error. V is TRBV6-5 and J is TRBJ2-7; D is uncertain. The CDR3 is made up of 13 amino acids. V was pared by 2 bases and J by 0 bases, with 5 bases between. CDR1 is MNHEY and CDR2 is SVGAGI in the germline V gene. CDR3 in amino acids: CASSYAHSYEQYL. Written as DNA, the CDR3 is TGTGCCAGCAGTTACGCGCACTCCTACGAGCAGTACTTG.

This clonotype was detected only a few times. The gene calls are TRBV2 and TRBJ1-2; D gene unclear. Germline CDR1 is SNHLY and CDR2 is FYNNEI. V lost 0 bases, J lost 6 bases, and 5 bases lay in between. This CDR3 spans 12 amino acids. CDR3 coding DNA: TGTGCCAGCAGTGAAGCGAGCGATGGCTACACCTTC. It translates to CASSEASDGYTF.

In regard to this clonotype: Just one base apart from a much larger clone, this may be a read error. This CDR3 reads CASRRHGADGHTF. The CDR3 nucleotides are TGTGCCAGCAGACGACACGGGGCAGATGGCCACACCTTC. The chain combines TRBV6-1 with TRBJ1-2; D might be TRBD1 (5 bases). Germline V gives CDR1 MNHNS, CDR2 SASEGT. This CDR3 contains 13 residues.

This clonotype was recorded a few times. Being one base from a much bigger clone, this may be a read error. The conserved phenylalanine or tryptophan normally closing the CDR3 is absent here, so this likely arose from a read error. The genes are TRBV11-2 and TRBJ2-5; 7 nucleotides match TRBD2. The trim removed 6 bases at V and 1 base at J, leaving 5 bases unmatched. CDR3 length equals 14 residues. Germline V lookup: CDR1 SGHAT, CDR2 FQNNGV. The CDR3 sequence is CASRRPGGQETQYL. The CDR3 DNA sequence: TGTGCCAGCAGGCGTCCGGGAGGCCAAGAGACCCAGTACCTC.

For this clonotype: This is likely a read error, given that the CDR3 carries no conserved phenylalanine or tryptophan at its end. The chain combines TRBV6-6 with TRBJ2-3; D gene ambiguous. The germline V gene has CDR1 MNHNY and CDR2 SVGAGI (reference sequence). Trimming left V 5 bases short and J 2 bases short, with 11 bases between. The CDR3 runs 14 residues. The CDR3 DNA reads as TGTGCCAGCAGTCAGGCCTTCTCCACAGATACGCAGTATCTT. It specifies CASSQAFSTDTQYL.

The chain carries TRBV7-8 and TRBJ1-3, with D perhaps matching TRBD1 (6 bases). Trimming took off 1 base at V and 2 bases at J, with 9 bases between the two ends. Germline assignment: CDR1 SGHVS and CDR2 FQNEAQ. This CDR3 contains 15 residues. The CDR3 nucleotides are TGTGCCAGCAGCTTAGTTGCAGGGGCTGGAAACACCATATATTTT. As protein: CASSLVAGAGNTIYF.

This clonotype has only one observation. Compared with germline, one end of the junction differs, possibly owing to a read error. The genes are TRBV10-3 and TRBJ2-7; D is perhaps TRBD2 (6 bases). In germline, CDR1 is ENHRY, CDR2 SYGVKD. The length of the CDR3 is 13 residues. The CDR3, as DNA: TGTACCATCAGGGACTCCCATGCTTACGAGCAGTACTTC. It is translated as CTIRDSHAYEQYF.

The chain uses TRBV28 and TRBJ1-1, with D maybe TRBD1 (5 bases). Germline-derived CDR1 and CDR2 are MDHEN and SYDVKM. V lost 7 bases to trimming and J lost 3 bases, with 12 bases between them. The CDR3 has 13 residues. CDR3: CASTRGVDTEAFF. The CDR3 DNA sequence: TGTGCCAGCACCCGGGGGGTCGACACTGAAGCTTTCTTT.

This clonotype has ten or more counts. The chain uses TRBV11-2 and TRBJ1-6, with 9 bases matching TRBD1. The CDR3 loop spans 15 amino acids. V was pared by 5 bases and J by 6 bases, with 5 bases of the junction left unmatched. CDR1 SGHAT and CDR2 FQNNGV come from the germline V gene. The CDR3 sequence is CASSQTGGINSPLHF. CDR3 DNA sequence: TGTGCCAGCAGCCAGACAGGGGGTATTAATTCACCCCTCCACTTT. Based on the CDR3 plus reference TRBV11-2 and TRBJ1-6, the full variable domain is EAGVAQSPRYKIIEKRQSVAFWCNPISGHATLYWYQQILGQGPKLLIQFQNNGVVDDSQLPKDRFSAERLKGVDSTLKIQPAKLEDSAVYLCASSQTGGINSPLHFGNGTRLTVT.

This clonotype was observed once. The chain is built from TRBV11-2 and TRBJ2-1; TRBD2 matches 9 bases. J gave up 11 bases and V 5 bases, and 13 bases lay outside the gene matches. This CDR3 is built from 15 residues. The germline V gene encodes CDR1 SGHAT and CDR2 FQNNGV. The DNA for the CDR3 is TGTGCCAGCAGCCTTTTAGCGGGAGAAAACGATAAGCAGTTCTTC. It yields the protein CASSLLAGENDKQFF.

This chain uses TRBV5-6 with TRBJ2-1; 7 nucleotides align to TRBD1. CDR1 and CDR2 (germline): SGHDT, YYEEEE. This CDR3 region has 15 residues. J was trimmed by 10 bases and V by 0 bases; bases with no gene match: 10. The CDR3 reads CASSLGHRGPREQFF. Here the CDR3 DNA reads TGTGCCAGCAGCTTGGGGCACAGGGGTCCCAGGGAGCAGTTCTTC.

A single count supports this clonotype. The junction differs from germline at one of its ends, possibly a read error. This chain links TRBV14 with TRBJ2-5, with 7 bases that match TRBD1. The CDR3 runs 12 residues. Germline V lookup: CDR1 SGHDN, CDR2 FVKESK. This CDR3 reads CSSRRQGETQYF. The CDR3 region has the DNA TGTTCCAGCAGACGACAGGGTGAGACCCAGTACTTC.

This clonotype occurred a few times. This chain uses TRBV28 with TRBJ2-1; possibly TRBD2 for D (5 bases). The CDR3 is 14 amino acids. Germline V lookup: CDR1 MDHEN, CDR2 SYDVKM. Trimming stripped 6 bases from V and 9 bases from J, with 18 bases between. The CDR3 sequence: CASRAGERVPEQFF. CDR3 bases: TGTGCCAGCAGGGCCGGGGAGAGAGTGCCTGAGCAGTTCTTC.

This clonotype has at least ten counts. The chain is built from TRBV12-3 or TRBV12-4 and TRBJ2-5; D might be TRBD1 (6 bases). This CDR3 spans 12 amino acids. The V and J ends lost 4 bases and 5 bases respectively, with 8 bases between them. In nucleotides, the CDR3 is TGTGCCAGCAGTTCGAGGGGGGAGACCCAGTACTTC. This sequence encodes CASSSRGETQYF.

Concerning this clonotype: A much larger clone differs by one base, so this may be a read error. The genes are TRBV4-1 and TRBJ2-3; possible D gene TRBD1, 5 bases. Trimming left V 7 bases short and J 1 base short, with 12 bases between. The germline V gene has CDR1 MGHRA and CDR2 YSYEKL. The CDR3 runs to 14 residues. CDR3 nucleotide sequence: TGCGCCAGCAACCATGGGGCAGGCACAGATACGCAGTATTTT. Translated: CASNHGAGTDTQYF.

Points on this clonotype: This may come from a read error, since a much larger clone is one base off. The rearrangement uses TRBV12-3 or TRBV12-4 and TRBJ2-7; D is unclear. CDR3 length equals 12 residues. This CDR3 is CTSSPRPGEQYF. The DNA of the CDR3 is TGTACCAGCAGTCCTCGACCCGGCGAGCAGTACTTC.

Turning to this clonotype: One base away lies a much larger clone, so this may be a sequencing read error. The CDR3 coding sequence is TGCGCCAGCAGCCAAGGGACTAGCGGGAGAACTTGTGAGACCCAGTACTTC. Translated: CASSQGTSGRTCETQYF. This chain uses TRBV4-3 with TRBJ2-5, with 13 bases matching TRBD2. The V gene's germline CDR1 is LGHNA and CDR2 YSLEER. The CDR3 covers 17 residues. V gave up 1 base and J gave up 5 bases; unmatched junction bases: 7.

The chain combines TRBV12-3 or TRBV12-4 with TRBJ2-5, with TRBD2 as a possible D gene (8 bases). The CDR3 consists of 17 residues. Trimming removed 4 bases from V and 5 bases from J, with 23 bases in between. CDR3 in DNA: TGTGCCAGCAGTTCAGAACTAGCGGATCAGGGGGTGGAGACCCAGTACTTC. Protein product: CASSSELADQGVETQYF.

The rearrangement uses TRBV29-1 and TRBJ2-7, with 14 bases matching TRBD2. The CDR3 extends over 16 amino acids. Germline CDR1 is SQVTM and CDR2 is ANQGSEA. Unmatched junction bases numbered 12, after V lost 8 bases and J lost 3 bases. CDR3 sequence reads: CSSPGTSGRYYYEQYF. The CDR3 region has the DNA TGCAGCAGCCCCGGGACTAGCGGGAGATACTACTACGAGCAGTACTTC.

Worth noting for this clonotype: A much larger clone differs by one base, so this may be a read error. The gene calls are TRBV4-3 and TRBJ2-5; D gene unclear. Germline loops: CDR1 LGHNA, CDR2 YSLEER. CDR3 length: 14 amino acids. CDR3 bases: TGCGCCAGCAACCAAGATTTATTCGGGGAGACCCAGTACTTC. It translates to CASNQDLFGETQYF.

A remark on this clonotype: Possible read error: a much larger clone is one base away. The V call is TRBV6-2 or TRBV6-3, the J call TRBJ2-7, with 11 bases matching TRBD2. Germline CDR1 MNHEY, CDR2 SVGEGT. This CDR3 has 15 amino acids. The V and J ends lost 5 bases and 6 bases, in that order; junction bases with no gene match: 9. The CDR3 bases are TGTGCCAGCAGTGCGACGGGACTAGCGGAACGCGAGCAGTACTTC. Translating gives CASSATGLAEREQYF.